A selection of T cell receptor beta chains follows, all from one sample in a study of early T cells in non-severe SARS-CoV-2 infection. Each CDR3 protein gets one entry after TCRdb re-called the 5' RACE reads with MiXCR. Among 97,000 or so distinct CDR3 sequences listed, under 15% were seen once. Input material: whole blood. Receptor source: an adult who was a healthcare worker with PCR-confirmed SARS-CoV-2 infection or an uninfected control (not recorded which). CDR3s include the opening cysteine and the closing phenylalanine or tryptophan. The D gene is left open where the match is weak. The size field is filled for only some rows; it gives once, few, many or a size class.

>NA|TRBV2|many|TRBJ2-7
TGTGCCAGCAGCACGAGGGGACCGCCGACCGAGCAGTACTTC
CASSTRGPPTEQYF
>TRBD1|TRBV7-7|few|TRBJ2-2
TGTGCCAGCAGCCAACAGGGGAGCACCGGGGAGCTGTTTTTT
CASSQQGSTGELFF
>NA|TRBV7-2|few|TRBJ2-7
TGTGCCAGCAGCTCCCACATCTACGAGCAGTACTTC
CASSSHIYEQYF
>NA|TRBV6-5|NA|TRBJ1-5
TGTGCCAGCAGTAATGCTGGCAATCAGCCCCAGCATTTT
CASSNAGNQPQHF
>NA|TRBV4-3|many|TRBJ1-1
TGCGCCAGCAGCCAAGAGTTCCAGGGTGAAGCTTTCTTT
CASSQEFQGEAFF
>NA|TRBV3-1|NA|TRBJ2-3
TGTGCCAGCAGCCAAGGACTGGGCAGAACAGATACGCAGTATTTT
CASSQGLGRTDTQYF
>TRBD1|TRBV10-2|NA|TRBJ1-5
TGCGCCAGCGGATCTTGGGACAGTAGCAATCAGCCCCAGCATTTT
CASGSWDSSNQPQHF
>TRBD1|TRBV7-9|many|TRBJ1-5
TGTGCCAGCAGCAACGGGACAGGGGCGAGGGGATCGCCCCAGCATTTT
CASSNGTGARGSPQHF
>NA|TRBV7-2|few|TRBJ2-1
TGTGCCAGCGTCGAGGCACCTACTTACAATGAGCAGTTCTTC
CASVEAPTYNEQFF
>TRBD1|TRBV9|few|TRBJ2-5
TGTGCCAGCAGCGTAGGACAGGGGAAGACCCAGTACTTC
CASSVGQGKTQYF
>NA|TRBV6-6|few|TRBJ2-7
TGTGCCAGCAGTTACGCCGGGACCTACGAGCAGTACTTC
CASSYAGTYEQYF
>TRBD2|TRBV12-3/TRBV12-4|many|TRBJ2-4
TGTGCCAGCAGTTTAAGCACTAGCGGGAGGGCCAGAACCAAAAACATTCAGTACTTC
CASSLSTSGRARTKNIQYF
>NA|TRBV11-2|few|TRBJ1-6
TGTGCCAGCAGCTTAGCGGGTTCACCCCTCCACTTT
CASSLAGSPLHF
>NA|TRBV18|many|TRBJ2-7
TGTGCCAGCTCACCACCAGGTCCAGCCTACGAGCAGTACTTC
CASSPPGPAYEQYF
>TRBD1|TRBV5-1|few|TRBJ1-1
TGCGCCAGCAGAAGGGACAGAGAAGCTTTCTTT
CASRRDREAFF
>NA|TRBV6-5|few|TRBJ1-6
TGTGCCAGCAGACGGGACACCCGATCACCCCTCCACTTT
CASRRDTRSPLHF
>NA|TRBV20-1|many|TRBJ1-5
TGCAGTGCTAGTAAGAGGGGTTCGTTGCAGCCCCAGCATTTT
CSASKRGSLQPQHF
>TRBD1|TRBV18|NA|TRBJ2-1
TGTGCCAGCTCCCCCTACGGACAGGAGGAGTCGGGTGAGCAGTTCTTC
CASSPYGQEESGEQFF
>TRBD2|TRBV27|NA|TRBJ2-2
TGTGCCAGCAGTTTGGTTAGCGGGCACGGGGAGCTGTTTTTT
CASSLVSGHGELFF
>NA|TRBV20-1|many|TRBJ2-1
TGCAGTGCTAGAGCCGCACCGAGCTCCTACAATGAGCAGTTCTTC
CSARAAPSSYNEQFF
>NA|TRBV6-2/TRBV6-3|many|TRBJ2-6
TGTGCCAGCGGCGGGACTTCCTCTGGGGCCAACGTCCTGACTTTC
CASGGTSSGANVLTF
>TRBD2|TRBV5-6|few|TRBJ2-1
TGTGCCAGCAGCGGGGGGGACCAACTAGTTATTGAGCAGTTCTTC
CASSGGDQLVIEQFF
>NA|TRBV3-1|many|TRBJ2-3
TGTGCCAGCAGCCGGGGACTCGACACAGATACGCAGTATTTT
CASSRGLDTDTQYF
>NA|TRBV6-5|many|TRBJ1-1
TGTGCCAGCAGTTACTCGAACAAGGCTTTCTTT
CASSYSNKAFF
>NA|TRBV7-2|many|TRBJ2-3
TGTGCCAGCAGCCGTAACGGACCTCCCAGGGGAGATACGCAGTATTTT
CASSRNGPPRGDTQYF
>NA|TRBV7-8|many|TRBJ1-5
TGTGCCAGCAGCTTAGCGCCCACAATAAGTCAGCCCCAGCATTTT
CASSLAPTISQPQHF
>TRBD1|TRBV28|many|TRBJ1-6
TGTGCCAGCAGTTTAGGACAGGGCTCCTATAATTCACCCCTCCACTTT
CASSLGQGSYNSPLHF
>TRBD2|TRBV6-2/TRBV6-3|few|TRBJ2-7
TGTGCCAGCAGACTAGCGGGAGTTTACGAGCAGTACTTC
CASRLAGVYEQYF
>TRBD2|TRBV7-8|few|TRBJ2-3
TGTGCCAGCAGCTTAGGGGAGGGAGGGCCCCCAGATACGCAGTATTTT
CASSLGEGGPPDTQYF
>NA|TRBV6-1|few|TRBJ2-7
TGTGCCAGCACCCCACAGGGATCCTACGAGCAGTACTTC
CASTPQGSYEQYF
>TRBD1|TRBV2|few|TRBJ2-2
TGTGCCAGCAGGGACCTGGGAAGGGGGCGCGACACCGGGGAGCTGTTTTTT
CASRDLGRGRDTGELFF
>TRBD2|TRBV6-4|NA|TRBJ2-1
TGTGCCAGCAGTGAAACAGCGGGAGGGCTCAATGAGCAGTTCTTC
CASSETAGGLNEQFF
>NA|TRBV12-5|few|TRBJ1-5
TGTGCTAGTGGTTCGGGATATCAGCCCCAGCATTTT
CASGSGYQPQHF
>NA|TRBV7-9|many|TRBJ1-2
TGTGCCAGCAGCTCGGCAGCGACGAACTATGGCTACACCTTC
CASSSAATNYGYTF
>NA|TRBV6-6|few|TRBJ1-5
TGTGCCAGCAGTTATATCCCGGGGTCCCAGCCCCAGCATTTT
CASSYIPGSQPQHF
>NA|TRBV7-7|NA|TRBJ2-1
TGTGCCAGCAGCCTATACGGGACAACGAATGAGCAGTTCTTC
CASSLYGTTNEQFF
>TRBD2|TRBV12-3/TRBV12-4|NA|TRBJ2-7
TGTGCCAGCAGTCCGCACCTGACTAGCGGGAGATACGAGCAGTACTTC
CASSPHLTSGRYEQYF
>NA|TRBV7-9|few|TRBJ1-1
TGTGCCAGCAGCTTAGGGGAGGCCACTGAAGCTTTCTTT
CASSLGEATEAFF
>TRBD2|TRBV7-2|few|TRBJ2-7
TGTGCCAGCAGCCTATATCCTAGCGGGAGCTCCTACGAGCAGTACTTC
CASSLYPSGSSYEQYF
>NA|TRBV3-1|few|TRBJ2-2
TGTGCCAGCAGCCCTGACTCTGGCACCGGGGAGCTGTTTTTT
CASSPDSGTGELFF
>TRBD1|TRBV6-6|few|TRBJ2-3
TGTGCCAGCAGTTACTACAGGGGGGATACAGATACGCAGTATTTT
CASSYYRGDTDTQYF
>TRBD2|TRBV7-2|few|TRBJ2-4
TGTGCCAGCTCCCGGGAGGTGGTGGCCAAAAACATTCAGTACTTC
CASSREVVAKNIQYF
>NA|TRBV28|many|TRBJ1-2
TGTGCCAGCAGTCCAGGGAGCGGCTACACCTTC
CASSPGSGYTF
>NA|TRBV7-7|many|TRBJ2-3
TGTGCCAGCAGCTTAACGGCCGGGGGACCAGATACGCAGTATTTT
CASSLTAGGPDTQYF
>TRBD2|TRBV28|NA|TRBJ2-7
TGTGCCGTTAGCGGGAGCGGCGAGCAGTACTTC
CAVSGSGEQYF
>NA|TRBV6-5|few|TRBJ2-5
TGTGCCAGCAGACCCGGACAGCAAGAGACCCAGTACTTC
CASRPGQQETQYF
>TRBD1|TRBV4-1|many|TRBJ2-7
TGCGCCAGCGCACGGGACAGCTCCTACGAGCAGTACTTC
CASARDSSYEQYF
>NA|TRBV28|many|TRBJ2-3
TGTGCCAGCAGTTTATCGGGACACACCACAGATACGCAGTATTTT
CASSLSGHTTDTQYF
>NA|TRBV28|NA|TRBJ2-4
TGTGCCAGCAGTCCACCAGGGGCGTTAGCCAAAAACATTCAGTACTTC
CASSPPGALAKNIQYF
>NA|TRBV7-9|NA|TRBJ2-1
TGTGCCAGCAGCTTGGGCCTGGTGGACGGTGAGCAGTTGTTC
CASSLGLVDGEQLF
>NA|TRBV29-1|once|TRBJ1-2
TGCAGCGTTGAGGCGGGGGTCTTCGGCTACACCTTC
CSVEAGVFGYTF
>TRBD2|TRBV12-3/TRBV12-4|NA|TRBJ2-1
TGTGCCAGCAAACCTAGCGGGAGGATGTACAATGAGCAGTTCTTC
CASKPSGRMYNEQFF
>NA|TRBV19|NA|TRBJ1-1
TGTGCCAGTCACAAGTTAGGTGAAGCTTTCTTT
CASHKLGEAFF